One sample yielded the 9 T cell receptor beta chains listed below, sequenced in a study of T cells in localized non-small cell lung cancer. Generated by immunoSEQ multiplex PCR, the TCRdb table keeps only in-frame clones and is missing some. The data hold approximately 40,000 clones, with more than 85% observed a single time. Sequenced material: peripheral blood, taken before any cancer treatment. These TCRs come from a man between 18 and 50 years old with stage I lung adenocarcinoma.

This clone was observed a handful of times. J is TRBJ2-3 and V is TRBV9; weak D call: TRBD2 (5 bases). CDR1 and CDR2 (germline): SGDLS, YYNGEE. The germline V and J ends were trimmed by 0 bases and 0 bases, with 8 bases remaining between them. The CDR3 covers 15 residues. CDR3 bases: TGTGCCAGCAGCGTAGGGGGAGCTAGCACAGATACGCAGTATTTT. Its translation is CASSVGGASTDTQYF.

The chain carries TRBV7-9 and TRBJ2-3; TRBD2 aligns across 15 bases. CDR1 SEHNR and CDR2 FQNEAQ come from the germline V gene (reference sequence). The CDR3 consists of 16 residues. V lost 5 bases to trimming and J lost 7 bases; unmatched junction nucleotides: 7. Here the CDR3 reads CASSPIGLAGGNTQYF. CDR3 DNA sequence: TGTGCCAGCAGCCCCATTGGACTAGCGGGGGGGAATACGCAGTATTTT.

J is TRBJ1-1 and V is TRBV29-1; TRBD1 matches at 7 bases. The CDR3 is 14 residues long. The germline CDR1 and CDR2 sequences are SQVTM and ANQGSEA. With V trimmed by 7 bases and J by 0 bases, 8 bases remained unmatched. The CDR3 is CSGQGMRVNTEAFF. DNA for the CDR3: TGCAGCGGACAGGGCATGAGGGTGAACACTGAAGCTTTCTTT.

This clone occurred a few times. Other DNA variants within this sample encode the same CDR3. The V and J genes are TRBV5-1 and TRBJ1-6, with 11 bases fitting TRBD1. V shed 1 base, J shed 10 bases, and the junction held 4 bases outside the gene matches. The CDR3 spans 15 residues. Germline CDR1 is SGHRS and CDR2 is YFSETQ. The CDR3 is CASSLKGQGGSPLHF. DNA of the CDR3: TGCGCCAGCAGCTTGAAGGGACAGGGGGGATCACCCCTCCACTTT.

This clone was counted a few times. The genes are TRBV18 and TRBJ1-2; D might be TRBD1 (6 bases). Per the germline V gene, CDR1 is KGHSH and CDR2 is LQKENI. This CDR3 is built from 14 residues. Trimming took off 6 bases at V and 7 bases at J, with 18 bases between the two ends. CDR3 in amino acids: CASSPTDRSPGYTF. The CDR3 bases are TGTGCCAGCTCCCCCACCGACAGGTCGCCTGGCTACACCTTC.

This clone showed up just once. The rearrangement joins TRBV15 to TRBJ2-3; D perhaps matches TRBD2 (7 bases). Trimming left V 0 bases short and J 2 bases short, with 15 bases between. Looked up from germline, CDR1 is LNHNV and CDR2 is YYDKDF (reference sequence). This CDR3 is built from 17 residues. This chain's CDR3 is CATSRETTGTTTDTQYF. The DNA for the CDR3 is TGTGCCACCAGCAGAGAGACCACAGGGACTACCACAGATACGCAGTATTTT.

CDR3 nucleotide sequence: TGTGCCAGCGCATCAGACAGGGGTTCCTACGAGCAGTACTTC. This encodes CASASDRGSYEQYF. The chain is built from TRBV6-5 and TRBJ2-7; TRBD1 aligns across 8 bases. Germline assignment: CDR1 MNHEY and CDR2 SVGAGI. V dropped 8 bases and J dropped 1; count of bases not matched to a gene: 7. The CDR3 contains 14 residues.

This clone was counted only a few times. This chain links TRBV5-1 with TRBJ2-7; TRBD2 might be the D (5 bases). V was pared by 4 bases and J by 3 bases, with 17 bases between. The CDR3 spans 15 residues. Germline CDR1 SGHRS, CDR2 YFSETQ. CDR3 region: CASSLNPDSDYEQYF. The CDR3 DNA follows: TGCGCCAGCAGCCTAAACCCGGACTCAGACTACGAGCAGTACTTC.

This chain connects TRBV11-2 to TRBJ2-1; no clear D gene. This CDR3 has 14 residues. Germline assignment: CDR1 SGHAT and CDR2 FQNNGV. Trimming pared 3 bases from V and 7 bases from J, leaving 13 bases between. The CDR3 spells CASSFSEVENEQFF. The CDR3 DNA sequence: TGTGCCAGCAGCTTCAGTGAGGTCGAGAATGAGCAGTTCTTC.